This TCR delta chain was found in a study of gamma-delta chains in newborns, infants, children. Across the study: Microbial exposure reportedly drives polyclonal innate γδ T cell expansion after birth.

This CDR3 has 19 amino acids. CDR1 and CDR2 from the germline V gene are TSWWSYY and QGS. V dropped 2 bases and J dropped 0; count of bases not matched to a gene: 10. TCRdb re-called clones from the reads using CATT. The sample yields about 4,900 delta-chain clones, under 4% seen once. The table lists this clone with a few counts. A much more abundant neighbour one base away suggests this may be a read error. This same CDR3 is encoded by further DNA sequences in the sample. This clonotype was sampled from a child who was a newborn, infant or young child, either healthy, febrile or measles-vaccinated (not recorded which). The sequencing sample was made of blood. The rearrangement uses TRDV1 and TRDJ1; 12 bases map to TRDD3. For the CDR3, the DNA is TGTGCTCTTGGGGAAAGGGACTGGGGGATACTAGGGTACACCGATAAACTCATCTTT. Encoded protein: CALGERDWGILGYTDKLIF.